One and the same sample provided the 15 T cell receptor beta chains below, sequenced in a study of shared clonotypes between healthy human individuals. Clones were read by immunoSEQ multiplex PCR, and TCRdb kept only the in-frame ones, dropping some. The sample consists of around 580,000 clones, roughly 98% of them appearing once. CD45RO-negative, CCR7-positively selected cells formed the naive CD8 fraction, excluding terminally differentiated effector memory CD45RA+ cells. Sequencing was carried out using naive CD8+ T cells sorted from blood. These receptors all come from a man aged 25 to 40 in good health.

The chain links TRBV2 to TRBJ2-7; D not resolved. Germline values: CDR1 SNHLY, CDR2 FYNNEI. V lost 9 bases and J lost 5, with 17 bases in between. This CDR3 contains 13 residues. As DNA, the CDR3 is TGTGCCAGACAGAACAACTTTCCTAACGAGCAGTACTTC. Protein sequence: CARQNNFPNEQYF.

The chain couples TRBV6-6 to TRBJ1-5; D gene unclear. CDR3 length: 12 amino acids. Between the trimmed V and J ends, which lost 5 bases and 9 bases, there was a span of 11 bases. Germline V CDR1 and CDR2: MNHNY, SVGAGI (reference sequence). The CDR3, as DNA: TGTGCCAGCAGTACAGCAACATGGCCCCAGCATTTT. It codes for CASSTATWPQHF.

This chain connects TRBV7-8 to TRBJ2-7; D possibly corresponds to TRBD1 (6 bases). With 2 bases removed from V and 0 bases from J, the gap between germline ends came to 29 bases. The CDR3 is made up of 21 amino acids. Germline V gives CDR1 SGHVS, CDR2 FQNEAQ. The CDR3 DNA reads TGTGCCAGCAGCTTACCTTCTCCGGCCGGACAGTCTACCTACAGCTCCTACGAGCAGTACTTC. It encodes CASSLPSPAGQSTYSSYEQYF.

V and J are TRBV6-1 and TRBJ2-3, with D possibly being TRBD2 (6 bases). V dropped 10 bases and J dropped 0 bases, with 17 bases sitting between them. The CDR3 is 15 residues long. The germline V gene encodes CDR1 MNHNS and CDR2 SASEGT. The chain's CDR3 is CATLVAGTSTDTQYF. In DNA form, the CDR3 reads TGTGCCACCCTGGTGGCGGGAACTAGCACAGATACGCAGTATTTT.

This clone appeared a single time. The V gene is TRBV7-9, the J gene TRBJ1-1; unclear D gene. This CDR3 region has 13 residues. Germline V gives CDR1 SEHNR, CDR2 FQNEAQ (reference sequence). Trimming pared 8 bases from V and 4 bases from J, leaving 14 bases between. CDR3 bases: TGTGCCAGCTCCGGGAGTTTGGGCACTGAAGCTTTCTTT. This sequence encodes CASSGSLGTEAFF.

The chain couples TRBV27 to TRBJ2-1, with 12 positions matching TRBD2. Germline assignment: CDR1 MNHEY and CDR2 SMNVEV (reference sequence). Unmatched junction bases numbered 8, after V lost 5 bases and J lost 0 bases. The CDR3 sequence is 18 residues long. CDR3 DNA sequence: TGTGCCAGCAGTCCCTCGGGACTAGCGGGTAGCTCCTACAATGAGCAGTTCTTC. This encodes CASSPSGLAGSSYNEQFF.

This rearrangement joins TRBV6-5 to TRBJ2-3; 12 bases are shared with TRBD2. V lost 2 bases, J lost 14 bases, and 14 bases stayed unmatched. Germline assignment: CDR1 MNHEY and CDR2 SVGAGI. The CDR3 is 16 amino acids. This chain's CDR3 is CASSYHPPGTSGQGYF. The CDR3 DNA sequence: TGTGCCAGCAGTTACCACCCCCCCGGGACTAGCGGGCAAGGGTATTTT.

DNA for the CDR3: TGCACCAGCAGCCAAGAAAGATTAGCGGGAACCTACGAGCAGTACTTC. Protein: CTSSQERLAGTYEQYF. The V and J genes are TRBV1 and TRBJ2-7; the D call in the table, TRBD2, was not verified against the DNA. TRBV1 is flagged as a pseudogene. The CDR3 sequence is 16 residues long.

This chain joins TRBV5-5 and TRBJ1-4, with 7 positions matching TRBD1. Germline CDR1 is SGHKS and CDR2 is YYEKEE (reference sequence). The CDR3 loop spans 14 amino acids. V was clipped by 3 bases and J by 6 bases; unmatched bases: 5. The CDR3 spells CASSWVTGDEKLFF. In DNA form, the CDR3 reads TGTGCCAGCAGCTGGGTAACAGGGGATGAAAAACTGTTTTTT.

Remarks on this clone: Other DNA sequences in the sample encode the same CDR3. This chain joins TRBV29-1 and TRBJ1-1; D is unclear. There are 11 residues in the CDR3. The V end was cut by 3 bases, the J end by 1 base, with 3 bases between. Germline lookup yields CDR1 SQVTM and CDR2 ANQGSEA. CDR3 bases: TGCAGCGTTGAGAAGAACACTGAAGCTTTCTTT. It translates to CSVEKNTEAFF.

This chain links TRBV5-8 with TRBJ2-7, with no clear D. CDR3 length equals 13 residues. V dropped 0 bases and J dropped 3 bases, with 7 bases sitting between them. Germline CDR1 and CDR2: SGHTS and YDEGEE. Here the CDR3 DNA reads TGTGCCAGCAGCTTGGGGGCTAGCTACGAGCAGTACTTC. It codes for CASSLGASYEQYF.

This chain links TRBV4-3 with TRBJ2-7; 7 bases are a match to TRBD1. The CDR3 has 15 amino acids. V was clipped by 0 bases and J by 6 bases; unmatched bases: 8. Germline loops: CDR1 LGHNA, CDR2 YSLEER. In DNA, the CDR3 is TGCGCCAGCAGCCAAGATAATGGACAGGCGGTCGAGCAGTACTTC. It yields the protein CASSQDNGQAVEQYF.

Note on this clone: Different DNA sequences within this sample yield the same CDR3. This rearrangement joins TRBV9 to TRBJ2-3, with D perhaps being TRBD1 or TRBD2 (5 bases each). This CDR3 spans 15 amino acids. Germline values: CDR1 SGDLS, CDR2 YYNGEE. V was cut by 0 bases and J by 1 base, with 9 bases left in between. The CDR3 DNA sequence: TGTGCCAGCAGCGTAGGAGGGGAAGGCACAGATACGCAGTATTTT. Protein product: CASSVGGEGTDTQYF.

As DNA, the CDR3 is TGTGCCAGCAGCGACCAGATCCACGAGCAGTACTTC. As protein: CASSDQIHEQYF. V and J are TRBV7-6 and TRBJ2-7; D uncertain. With 5 bases removed from V and 5 bases from J, the gap between germline ends came to 10 bases. Germline-derived CDR1 and CDR2 are SGHVS and FNYEAQ. The CDR3 length is 12 residues.

The chain combines TRBV30 with TRBJ2-3; D unclear. This CDR3 has 15 residues. In germline, CDR1 is GTSNPN, CDR2 SVGIG (reference sequence). V lost 1 base to trimming and J lost 3 bases, with 14 bases between them. CDR3 amino acids: CAWSGGVGRTDTQYF. CDR3 coding DNA: TGTGCCTGGAGTGGTGGAGTTGGACGTACAGATACGCAGTATTTT. The whole variable domain, remainder taken from reference TRBV30 and TRBJ2-3, is SQTIHQWPATLVQPVGSPLSLECTVEGTSNPNLYWYRQAAGRGLQLLFYSVGIGQISSEVPQNLSASRPQDRQFILSSKKLLLSDSGFYLCAWSGGVGRTDTQYFGPGTRLTVL.